What follows are 16 T cell receptor beta chains derived from one specimen sequenced in a study of tumor-infiltrating lymphocytes in localized non-small cell lung cancer. Sequencing was performed with immunoSEQ multiplex PCR; in TCRdb, only in-frame clones are kept and a portion is missing. Counted here are approximately 17,000 clones, approximately 73% occurring once; the ten biggest clones make up roughly 4.5%. Material for sequencing was lung tumor tissue. These receptors all stem from a human donor with non-small cell lung cancer.

The rearrangement uses TRBV29-1 and TRBJ1-2; D call uncertain. The CDR3 totals 12 residues. Germline V gene lookup returns CDR1 SQVTM and CDR2 ANQGSEA. V gave up 6 bases and J gave up 8 bases, with 16 bases separating them. CDR3 region: CSVDKGRLGYTF. In DNA form, the CDR3 reads TGCAGCGTCGATAAAGGCCGGCTGGGCTACACCTTC.

The J gene is TRBJ2-7, the V gene TRBV27, with 8 bases that match TRBD1. CDR3 length equals 16 residues. V lost 7 bases and J lost 3; bases outside the gene matches: 14. In germline, CDR1 is MNHEY, CDR2 SMNVEV (reference sequence). CDR3: CASIKGFGTGFYEQYF. CDR3 in DNA: TGTGCCAGCATCAAGGGATTCGGGACAGGTTTCTACGAGCAGTACTTC.

The rearrangement joins TRBV10-2 to TRBJ2-7; 7 bases match TRBD1. Trimming at V came to 6 bases and at J to 9 bases, leaving 14 bases not matched to a gene. The length of the CDR3 is 14 residues. CDR1 and CDR2 (germline): WSHSY, SAAADI. This CDR3 reads CASREDRILRGQYF. Here the CDR3 DNA reads TGCGCCAGCAGGGAGGACAGGATACTACGAGGGCAGTACTTC.

The CDR3 region is CAWTGDSYNSPLHF. CDR3 nucleotide sequence: TGTGCCTGGACTGGCGACAGCTATAATTCACCCCTCCACTTT. The rearrangement joins TRBV30 to TRBJ1-6; TRBD1 might be the D (5 bases). V was pared by 4 bases and J by 3 bases, with 10 bases between. The CDR3 sequence is 14 residues long. CDR1 GTSNPN and CDR2 SVGIG come from the germline V gene (reference sequence).

The chain employs TRBV7-2 and TRBJ2-7; tentatively, D is TRBD1 or TRBD2 (5 bases each). This CDR3 spans 13 amino acids. Germline assignment: CDR1 SGHTA and CDR2 FQGNSA. Trimming took off 2 bases at V and 6 bases at J, with 11 bases between the two ends. CDR3 in DNA: TGTGCCAGCAGCTTAACTAGGGGCGGCGAGCAGTACTTC. It is translated as CASSLTRGGEQYF.

The chain employs TRBV5-6 and TRBJ2-6; possibly TRBD1 for D (6 bases). V was cut by 5 bases and J by 2 bases, with 11 bases left in between. Germline-derived CDR1 and CDR2 are SGHDT and YYEEEE. This CDR3 is 15 amino acids long. CDR3: CASRPTGTGANVLTF. The CDR3 DNA reads as TGTGCCAGCAGGCCTACAGGGACTGGGGCCAACGTCCTGACTTTC.

This clone was seen a single time. This chain joins TRBV27 and TRBJ2-3; no firm D call. Germline values: CDR1 MNHEY, CDR2 SMNVEV (reference sequence). Trimming left V 0 bases short and J 7 bases short, with 11 bases between. The CDR3 spans 14 residues. The CDR3 nucleotides are TGTGCCAGCAGTTTATCTTTAGACGGAAATACGCAGTATTTT. As protein: CASSLSLDGNTQYF.

The chain carries TRBV6-5 and TRBJ2-2; D gene ambiguous. Germline CDR1 and CDR2: MNHEY and SVGAGI. This CDR3 has 13 amino acids. Trimming removed 6 bases at V and 5 bases at J, with 10 bases between. The CDR3 reads CASRLPGTGELFF. CDR3 nucleotides: TGTGCCAGCAGACTGCCTGGGACCGGGGAGCTGTTTTTT.

The chain joins TRBV5-1 to TRBJ2-2, with a weak D call TRBD1 (6 bases). The CDR3 consists of 15 residues. In germline, CDR1 is SGHRS, CDR2 YFSETQ. Deletions cut 2 bases from V and 0 bases from J, with 8 bases between. As DNA, the CDR3 is TGCGCCAGCAGCTTAGGGGGATCGAACACCGGGGAGCTGTTTTTT. Residues: CASSLGGSNTGELFF.

The CDR3 loop reads CASSYSGQSGQPQHF. The CDR3, as DNA: TGTGCCAGCAGTTACTCCGGCCAGAGCGGTCAGCCCCAGCATTTT. The V and J genes are TRBV6-6 and TRBJ1-5; D remains unclear. V gave up 0 bases and J gave up 6 bases, with 12 bases separating them. Germline assignment: CDR1 MNHNY and CDR2 SVGAGI (reference sequence). This CDR3 has 15 residues.

The chain uses TRBV5-6 and TRBJ1-2; 8 bases line up with TRBD1. The CDR3 length is 14 residues. The V and J ends lost 2 bases and 4 bases, in that order; junction bases with no gene match: 4. Per the germline V gene, CDR1 is SGHDT and CDR2 is YYEEEE. The CDR3 DNA follows: TGTGCCAGCAGCTTCGGAACAGGGGGCTATGGCTACACCTTC. This encodes CASSFGTGGYGYTF.

A word on this clone: Germline is not matched at one junction end, which may reflect a read error. The chain links TRBV19 to TRBJ1-1, with D possibly being TRBD1 (5 bases). Per germline, CDR1 LNHDA and CDR2 SQIVND (reference sequence). This CDR3 region has 13 residues. CDR3 residues: CASRIGAGTEAFF. The CDR3 coding sequence is TGTGCCAGTAGAATAGGGGCCGGGACTGAAGCTTTCTTT.

This clone was counted only a few times. The rearrangement links TRBV5-1 to TRBJ1-4; D is undetermined. Germline V gives CDR1 SGHRS, CDR2 YFSETQ. The CDR3 extends over 13 amino acids. The V and J ends lost 2 bases and 4 bases respectively, with 6 bases between them. CDR3: CASSLDVNEKLFF. The CDR3 DNA reads as TGCGCCAGCAGCTTAGACGTTAATGAAAAACTGTTTTTT.

This clone is a singleton in its sample. This chain uses TRBV23-1 with TRBJ2-3; TRBD2 might be the D (7 bases). TRBV23-1 counts as an open reading frame of uncertain function. The length of the CDR3 is 12 residues. Trimming stripped 9 bases from V and 6 bases from J, with 13 bases between. The CDR3 reads CASPGGRDTQYF. In DNA, the CDR3 is TGCGCCAGTCCGGGGGGCCGTGATACGCAGTATTTT.

This clone showed up just once. The chain uses TRBV7-9 and TRBJ2-7, with D hard to call. Germline V CDR1 and CDR2: SEHNR, FQNEAQ (reference sequence). V lost 3 bases and J 0 bases, leaving 9 bases between the germline ends. There are 14 residues in the CDR3. CDR3 loop: CASSLRPDSYEQYF. In DNA, the CDR3 is TGTGCCAGCAGCTTGCGACCGGACTCCTACGAGCAGTACTTC.

The chain has TRBV11-3 and TRBJ1-1; no definite D call. CDR1 and CDR2 (germline): SGHNT, YENEEA. This CDR3 spans 13 amino acids. Trimming stripped 5 bases from V and 1 base from J, with 8 bases between. CDR3 region: CASSPGKNTEAFF. The CDR3 DNA reads TGTGCCAGCAGCCCTGGAAAGAACACTGAAGCTTTCTTT.